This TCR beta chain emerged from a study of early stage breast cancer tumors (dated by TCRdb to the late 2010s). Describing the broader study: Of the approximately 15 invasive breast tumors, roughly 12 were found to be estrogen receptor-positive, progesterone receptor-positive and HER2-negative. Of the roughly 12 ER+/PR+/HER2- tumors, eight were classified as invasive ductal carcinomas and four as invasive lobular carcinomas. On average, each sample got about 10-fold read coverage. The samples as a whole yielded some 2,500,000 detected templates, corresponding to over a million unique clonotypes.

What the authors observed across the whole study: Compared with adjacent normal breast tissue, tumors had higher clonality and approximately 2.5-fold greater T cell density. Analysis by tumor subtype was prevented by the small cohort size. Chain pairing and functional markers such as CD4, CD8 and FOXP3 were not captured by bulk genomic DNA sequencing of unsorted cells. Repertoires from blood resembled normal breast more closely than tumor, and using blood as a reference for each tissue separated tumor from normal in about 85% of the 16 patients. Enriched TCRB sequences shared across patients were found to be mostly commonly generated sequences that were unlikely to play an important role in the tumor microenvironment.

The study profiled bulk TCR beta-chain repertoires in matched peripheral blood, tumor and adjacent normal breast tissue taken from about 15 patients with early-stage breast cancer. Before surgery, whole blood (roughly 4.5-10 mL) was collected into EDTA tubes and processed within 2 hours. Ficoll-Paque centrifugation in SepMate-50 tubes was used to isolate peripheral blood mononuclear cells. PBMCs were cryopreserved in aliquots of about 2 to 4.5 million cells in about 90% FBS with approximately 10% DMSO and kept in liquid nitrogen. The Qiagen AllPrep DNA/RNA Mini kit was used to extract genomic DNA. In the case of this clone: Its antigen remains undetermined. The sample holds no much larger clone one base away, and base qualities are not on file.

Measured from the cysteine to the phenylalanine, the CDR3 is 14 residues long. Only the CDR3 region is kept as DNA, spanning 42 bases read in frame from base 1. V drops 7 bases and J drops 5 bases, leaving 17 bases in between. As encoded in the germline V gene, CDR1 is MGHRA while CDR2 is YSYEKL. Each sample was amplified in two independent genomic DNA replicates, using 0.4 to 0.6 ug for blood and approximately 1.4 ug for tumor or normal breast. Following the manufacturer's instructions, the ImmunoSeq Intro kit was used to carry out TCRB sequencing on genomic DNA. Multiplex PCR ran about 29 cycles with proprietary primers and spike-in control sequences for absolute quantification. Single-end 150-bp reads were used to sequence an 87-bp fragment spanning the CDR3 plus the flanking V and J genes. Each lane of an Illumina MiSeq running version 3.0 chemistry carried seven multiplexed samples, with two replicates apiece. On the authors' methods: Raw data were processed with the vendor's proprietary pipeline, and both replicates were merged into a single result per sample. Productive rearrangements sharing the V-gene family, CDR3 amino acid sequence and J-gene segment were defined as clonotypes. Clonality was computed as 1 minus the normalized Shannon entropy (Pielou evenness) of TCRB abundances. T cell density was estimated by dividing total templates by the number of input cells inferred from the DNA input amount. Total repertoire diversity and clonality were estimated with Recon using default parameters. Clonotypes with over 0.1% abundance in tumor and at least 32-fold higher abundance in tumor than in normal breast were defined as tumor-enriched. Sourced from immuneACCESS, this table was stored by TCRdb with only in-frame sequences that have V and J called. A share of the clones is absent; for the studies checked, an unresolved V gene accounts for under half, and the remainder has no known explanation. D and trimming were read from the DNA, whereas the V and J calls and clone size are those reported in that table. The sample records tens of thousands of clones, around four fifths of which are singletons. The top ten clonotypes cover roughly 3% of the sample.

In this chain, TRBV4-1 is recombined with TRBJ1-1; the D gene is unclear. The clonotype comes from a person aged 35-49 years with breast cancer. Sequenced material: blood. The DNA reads TGCGCCAGCACTCCCCGCCTTAGATTAACTGAAGCTTTCTTT. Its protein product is CASTPRLRLTEAFF.